This TCR beta chain was obtained from a study of cytomegalovirus exposure and HLA in healthy donors. Study results and caveats: Solely CMV serostatus was available to characterize immune exposure. Some V segments, TRBV6-2 and TRBV6-3 among them, were indistinguishable and were therefore excluded.

This clone was detected only a few times. Its antigen is not known. Germline V gene lookup returns CDR1 SGHVS and CDR2 FNYEAQ. The V end was cut by 5 bases, the J end by 3 bases, with 11 bases between. The CDR3 extends over 13 amino acids. The PCR employed 60 Vbeta primers together with 13 Jbeta primers. Sequencing was performed with immunoSEQ multiplex PCR; in TCRdb, only in-frame clones are kept and a portion is missing. The data hold 150,000 to 200,000 clones, with around 81% observed a single time. Healthy bone marrow donors supplied every sample. Sequenced input: PBMCs. V usage is TRBV7-6 and J usage is TRBJ2-7; possible D gene TRBD2, 6 bases. The sequence derives from a woman aged 18-29 years in good health and CMV-seropositive. The CDR3 protein is CASSIGTFYEQYF. The CDR3 region has the DNA TGTGCCAGCAGCATCGGGACTTTCTACGAGCAGTACTTC.